Listed here are 19 T cell receptor beta chains from one sample, sequenced in a study of blood T cell repertoires in COVID-19. Measured with immunoSEQ multiplex PCR; TCRdb has only the in-frame clones, and not every one. The sample comprises 270,000 or so clones, roughly 85% of which are singletons, and more than 10% rests with the top ten. Sample: peripheral blood. The receptor source for this set is a human donor in a cohort sampled during active COVID-19.

The chain couples TRBV6-2 or TRBV6-3 to TRBJ1-1; possible D gene TRBD1, 6 bases. Trimming removed 5 bases at V and 6 bases at J, with 13 bases between. The CDR3 covers 13 residues. The germline CDR1 and CDR2 sequences are MNHEY and SVGEGT. The CDR3: CASSTYRVSEAFF. For the CDR3, the DNA is TGTGCCAGCAGTACCTACAGGGTCTCTGAAGCTTTCTTT.

The rearrangement links TRBV6-2 or TRBV6-3 to TRBJ2-7, with 7 bases lining up with TRBD1. The V and J ends lost 2 bases and 0 bases, in that order; junction bases with no gene match: 16. The CDR3 extends over 19 amino acids. Per the germline V gene, CDR1 is MNHEY and CDR2 is SVGEGT. The CDR3 DNA reads TGTGCCAGCAGTTACATAGTCCTCGGGACAGCCCGAAGCTCCTACGAGCAGTACTTC. It encodes CASSYIVLGTARSSYEQYF.

The chain links TRBV7-2 to TRBJ1-3, with a tentative D call TRBD1 (5 bases). The length of the CDR3 is 15 residues. Trimming stripped 3 bases from V and 3 bases from J, with 12 bases between. Per germline, CDR1 SGHTA and CDR2 FQGNSA. The CDR3 DNA reads TGTGCCAGCAGCTTCCAGGGCGCGGTTGGAAACACCATATATTTT. It specifies CASSFQGAVGNTIYF.

J is TRBJ2-1 and V is TRBV2; TRBD2 is a possible D gene (6 bases). Trimming left V 5 bases short and J 7 bases short, with 18 bases between. CDR1 and CDR2 from the germline V gene are SNHLY and FYNNEI. There are 15 residues in the CDR3. The CDR3 sequence: CASSTLEGRGNEQFF. DNA of the CDR3: TGTGCCAGCAGTACGCTGGAGGGCCGAGGAAATGAGCAGTTCTTC.

The chain links TRBV5-1 to TRBJ2-5, with 7 bases that match TRBD2. The length of the CDR3 is 15 residues. Trimming at V came to 2 bases and at J to 5 bases, leaving 9 bases not matched to a gene. From germline, CDR1 is SGHRS and CDR2 YFSETQ. CDR3 sequence: CASSFVWDYQETQYF. The CDR3 DNA reads as TGCGCCAGCAGCTTCGTATGGGACTATCAGGAGACCCAGTACTTC.

This rearrangement joins TRBV29-1 to TRBJ1-4; D remains unclear. CDR3 size: 15 residues. Germline V gene data show CDR1 as SQVTM and CDR2 as ANQGSEA. V was shortened by 5 bases and J by 8 bases, with 21 bases between the two germline ends. The CDR3 reads CSVSFFNEGQEKLFF. CDR3 sequence (DNA): TGCAGCGTTTCCTTTTTTAACGAGGGCCAAGAAAAACTGTTTTTT.

The V gene is TRBV6-2 or TRBV6-3, the J gene TRBJ2-5, with TRBD2 matching over 16 bases. The V and J ends lost 6 bases and 5 bases, in that order; junction bases with no gene match: 12. Germline V CDR1 and CDR2: MNHEY, SVGEGT. This CDR3 has 18 amino acids. CDR3 region: CASSPVGLAGGPRETQYF. DNA of the CDR3: TGTGCCAGCAGCCCTGTGGGACTAGCGGGAGGGCCTCGGGAGACCCAGTACTTC.

Comments on this clone: Other nucleotide sequences from this sample produce the same CDR3. This chain links TRBV27 with TRBJ2-1; D is uncertain. Germline V gene lookup returns CDR1 MNHEY and CDR2 SMNVEV (reference sequence). V was pared by 3 bases and J by 4 bases, with 10 bases between. The CDR3 loop spans 14 amino acids. DNA for the CDR3: TGTGCCAGCAGTTTGGCCGGAGAGTACAATGAGCAGTTCTTC. Its protein is CASSLAGEYNEQFF.

The chain carries TRBV20-1 and TRBJ2-7, with TRBD2 matching over 9 bases. The germline V gene has CDR1 DFQATT and CDR2 SNEGSKA (reference sequence). The V gene end was trimmed by 3 bases and the J gene end by 13 bases; junction bases not matched to a gene: 7. CDR3 size: 11 residues. The CDR3 is CSARGNSGSYF. CDR3 sequence (DNA): TGCAGTGCTAGGGGAAATAGCGGGAGTTACTTC.

The genes are TRBV9 and TRBJ1-2, with D possibly being TRBD1 (5 bases). V was trimmed by 4 bases and J by 1 base, leaving 8 bases between them. In germline, CDR1 is SGDLS, CDR2 YYNGEE. The CDR3 covers 13 residues. CDR3 nucleotides: TGTGCCAGCAGCCCTGACAGTAACTATGGCTACACCTTC. This gives the protein CASSPDSNYGYTF.

The chain uses TRBV29-1 and TRBJ2-7, with D tentatively TRBD1 (5 bases). Germline V lookup: CDR1 SQVTM, CDR2 ANQGSEA. The CDR3 length is 11 residues. V gave up 6 bases and J gave up 6 bases, with 12 bases separating them. This CDR3 is CSVNRQSEQYF. CDR3 nucleotide sequence: TGCAGCGTAAACAGGCAGAGCGAGCAGTACTTC.

The chain has TRBV24-1 and TRBJ1-1, with D possibly matching TRBD1 (6 bases). Trimming took 6 bases from V and 4 from J, leaving 20 bases between them. The CDR3 sequence is 16 residues long. Looked up from germline, CDR1 is KGHDR and CDR2 is SFDVKD. CDR3 sequence (DNA): TGTGCCACCAGTTCCGGGTGGGGCAGGGGCTCCACTGAAGCTTTCTTT. This codes for CATSSGWGRGSTEAFF.

This clone has at least ten counts. The chain employs TRBV6-1 and TRBJ2-3; TRBD1 matches at 8 bases. From germline, CDR1 is MNHNS and CDR2 SASEGT. The CDR3 extends over 16 amino acids. After removal of 1 base from V and 4 bases from J, the junction contained 7 bases not matched to a gene. The CDR3 DNA reads TGTGCCAGCAGTGAAGGCGGGACAGGAAAACCAGATACGCAGTATTTT. Its translation: CASSEGGTGKPDTQYF.

CDR3 sequence reads: CASSLANSGTDTQYF. In nucleotides, the CDR3 is TGTGCCAGCAGCTTAGCCAACAGTGGCACAGATACGCAGTATTTT. The V gene is TRBV7-8, the J gene TRBJ2-3; D gene unclear. Germline V CDR1 and CDR2: SGHVS, FQNEAQ. The CDR3 extends over 15 amino acids. The V and J ends lost 0 bases and 1 base respectively, with 8 bases between them.

The chain carries TRBV5-1 and TRBJ2-1; TRBD1 matches at 7 bases. Germline trimming cut 4 bases from V and 8 bases from J; bases unmatched to any gene: 12. Germline loops: CDR1 SGHRS, CDR2 YFSETQ. This CDR3 has 15 residues. In DNA, the CDR3 is TGCGCCAGCAGCCGTACCGGGACAGACTTCGATGAGCAGTTCTTC. Protein sequence: CASSRTGTDFDEQFF.

The CDR3 region is CASRRTTQNTGELFF. CDR3 nucleotide sequence: TGCGCCAGCAGAAGGACTACCCAGAACACCGGGGAGCTGTTTTTT. This chain joins TRBV5-1 and TRBJ2-2; TRBD2 is a possible D gene (6 bases). The CDR3 totals 15 residues. Trimming took 5 bases from V and 1 from J, leaving 12 bases between them. Germline V gene sequence: CDR1 SGHRS, CDR2 YFSETQ.

V and J are TRBV30 and TRBJ2-1, with 7 nucleotides matching TRBD1. V shed 1 base and J 4 bases; nucleotides not matched to a gene: 10. The CDR3 has 16 amino acids. Germline V lookup: CDR1 GTSNPN, CDR2 SVGIG (reference sequence). CDR3 protein: CAWSATGSGIYNEQFF. The DNA of the CDR3 is TGTGCCTGGAGTGCGACAGGGAGTGGGATATACAATGAGCAGTTCTTC.

The J gene is TRBJ2-1, the V gene TRBV2; no reliable D call. Trimming took 6 bases from V and 6 from J, leaving 18 bases between them. Germline loops: CDR1 SNHLY, CDR2 FYNNEI. The CDR3 length is 15 residues. The DNA for the CDR3 is TGTGCCAGCAGCGCCAATCTGAGCCCCCGCAATGAGCAGTTCTTC. This gives the protein CASSANLSPRNEQFF.

This clone was detected only a few times. The chain employs TRBV7-9 and TRBJ2-7, with no clear D. Trimming cost V 2 bases and J 3 bases, with 14 bases left between them. This CDR3 comprises 15 residues. CDR1 and CDR2 (germline): SEHNR, FQNEAQ (reference sequence). The CDR3 nucleotides are TGTGCCAGCAGCTTACTCAGTAAGAGGAACTACGAGCAGTACTTC. Amino acids: CASSLLSKRNYEQYF.